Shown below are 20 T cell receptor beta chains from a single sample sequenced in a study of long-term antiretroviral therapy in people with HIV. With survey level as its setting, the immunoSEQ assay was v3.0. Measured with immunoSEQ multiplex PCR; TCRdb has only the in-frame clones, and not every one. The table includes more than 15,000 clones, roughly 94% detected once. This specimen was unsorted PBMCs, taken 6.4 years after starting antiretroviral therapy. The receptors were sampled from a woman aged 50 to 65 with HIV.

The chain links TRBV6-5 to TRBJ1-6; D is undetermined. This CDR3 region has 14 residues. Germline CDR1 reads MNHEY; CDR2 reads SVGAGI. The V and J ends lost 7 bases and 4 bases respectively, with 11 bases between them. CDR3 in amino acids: CASTRGLYNSPLHF. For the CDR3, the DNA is TGTGCCAGCACCAGAGGACTGTATAATTCACCCCTCCACTTT.

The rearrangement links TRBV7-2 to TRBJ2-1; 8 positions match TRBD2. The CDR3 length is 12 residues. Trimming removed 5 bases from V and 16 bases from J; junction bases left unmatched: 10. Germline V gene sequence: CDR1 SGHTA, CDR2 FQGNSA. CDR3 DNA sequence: TGTGCCAGCAGCCTACAGCGGGAGTGGGGATTCTTC. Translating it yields CASSLQREWGFF.

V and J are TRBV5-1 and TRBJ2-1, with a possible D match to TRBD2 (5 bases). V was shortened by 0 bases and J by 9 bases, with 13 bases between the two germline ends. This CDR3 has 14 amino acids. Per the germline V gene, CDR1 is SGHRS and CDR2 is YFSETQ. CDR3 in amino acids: CASSLEVGEGEQFF. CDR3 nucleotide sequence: TGCGCCAGCAGCTTGGAGGTGGGAGAAGGTGAGCAGTTCTTC.

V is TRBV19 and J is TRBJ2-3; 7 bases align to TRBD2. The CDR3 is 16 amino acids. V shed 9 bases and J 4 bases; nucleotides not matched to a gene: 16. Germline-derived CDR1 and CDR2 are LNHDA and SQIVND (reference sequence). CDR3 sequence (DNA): TGTGCCAGCGCCGGCGGGGAAGCGGGATTCGCAGATACGCAGTATTTT. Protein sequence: CASAGGEAGFADTQYF.

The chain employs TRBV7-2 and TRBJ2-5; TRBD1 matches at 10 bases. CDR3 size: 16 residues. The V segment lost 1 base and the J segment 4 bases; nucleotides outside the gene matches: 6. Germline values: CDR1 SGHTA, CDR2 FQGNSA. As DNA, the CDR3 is TGTGCCAGCAGCTTAGGGGGGACAGGGGCAAGAGAGACCCAGTACTTC. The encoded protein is CASSLGGTGARETQYF.

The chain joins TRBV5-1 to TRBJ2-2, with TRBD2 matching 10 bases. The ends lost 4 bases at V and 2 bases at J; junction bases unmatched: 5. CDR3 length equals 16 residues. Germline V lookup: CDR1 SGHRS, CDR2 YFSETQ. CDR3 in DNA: TGCGCCAGCAGCAAAACTAGCGGGGCAAACACCGGGGAGCTGTTTTTT. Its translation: CASSKTSGANTGELFF.

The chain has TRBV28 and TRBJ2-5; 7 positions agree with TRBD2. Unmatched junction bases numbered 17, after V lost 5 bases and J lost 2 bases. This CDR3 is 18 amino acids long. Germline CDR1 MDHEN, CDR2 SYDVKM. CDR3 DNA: TGTGCCAGCAGTCAACCCACGTCGGGGGGAGAGGGGCAAGAGACCCAGTACTTC. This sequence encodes CASSQPTSGGEGQETQYF.

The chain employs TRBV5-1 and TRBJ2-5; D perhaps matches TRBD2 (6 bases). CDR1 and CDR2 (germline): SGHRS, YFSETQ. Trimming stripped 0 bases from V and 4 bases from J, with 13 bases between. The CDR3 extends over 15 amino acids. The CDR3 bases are TGCGCCAGCAGCTTGGAAAGCGGGCCGGGAGAGACCCAGTACTTC. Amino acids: CASSLESGPGETQYF.

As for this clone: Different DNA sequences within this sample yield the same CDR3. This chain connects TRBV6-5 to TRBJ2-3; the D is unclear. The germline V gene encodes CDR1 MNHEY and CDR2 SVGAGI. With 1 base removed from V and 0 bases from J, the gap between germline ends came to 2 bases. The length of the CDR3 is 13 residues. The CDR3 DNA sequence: TGTGCCAGCAGTTACTATAGCACAGATACGCAGTATTTT. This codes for CASSYYSTDTQYF.

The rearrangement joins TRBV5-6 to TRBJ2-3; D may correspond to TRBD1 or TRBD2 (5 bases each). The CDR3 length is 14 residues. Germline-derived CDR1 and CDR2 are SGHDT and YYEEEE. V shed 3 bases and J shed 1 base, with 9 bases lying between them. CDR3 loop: CASSSGLGTDTQYF. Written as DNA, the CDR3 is TGTGCCAGCAGCTCGGGGCTGGGCACAGATACGCAGTATTTT.

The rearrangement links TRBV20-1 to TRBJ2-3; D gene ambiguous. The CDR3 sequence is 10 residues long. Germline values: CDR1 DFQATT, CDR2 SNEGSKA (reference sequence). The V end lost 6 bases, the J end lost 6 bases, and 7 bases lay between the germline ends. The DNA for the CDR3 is TGCAGTGCCTCCGACGATACGCAGTATTTT. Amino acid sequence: CSASDDTQYF.

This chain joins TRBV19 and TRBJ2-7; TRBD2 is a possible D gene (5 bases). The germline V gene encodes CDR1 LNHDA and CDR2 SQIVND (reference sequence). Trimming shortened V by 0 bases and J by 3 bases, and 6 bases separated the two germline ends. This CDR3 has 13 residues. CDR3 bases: TGTGCCAGTAGTATAGATCGGGACTACGAGCAGTACTTC. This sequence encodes CASSIDRDYEQYF.

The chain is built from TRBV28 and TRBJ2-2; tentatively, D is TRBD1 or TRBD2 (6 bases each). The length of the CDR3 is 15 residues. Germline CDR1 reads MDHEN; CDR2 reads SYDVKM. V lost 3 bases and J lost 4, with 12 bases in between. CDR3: CASSFRGPGTGELFF. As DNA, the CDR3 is TGTGCCAGCAGTTTTCGGGGGCCCGGCACCGGGGAGCTGTTTTTT.

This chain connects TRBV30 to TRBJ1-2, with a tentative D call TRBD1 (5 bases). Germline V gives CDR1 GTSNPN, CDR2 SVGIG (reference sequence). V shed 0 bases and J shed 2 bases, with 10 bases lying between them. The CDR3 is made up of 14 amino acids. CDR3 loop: CAWSVGTLNYGYTF. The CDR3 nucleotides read TGTGCCTGGAGTGTAGGGACCCTCAACTATGGCTACACCTTC. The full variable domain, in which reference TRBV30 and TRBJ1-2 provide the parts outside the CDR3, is SQTIHQWPATLVQPVGSPLSLECTVEGTSNPNLYWYRQAAGRGLQLLFYSVGIGQISSEVPQNLSASRPQDRQFILSSKKLLLSDSGFYLCAWSVGTLNYGYTFGSGTRLTVV.

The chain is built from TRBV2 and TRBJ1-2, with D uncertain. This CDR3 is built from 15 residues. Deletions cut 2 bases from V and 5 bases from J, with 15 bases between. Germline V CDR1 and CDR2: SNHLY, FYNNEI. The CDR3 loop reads CASSENVGRGYGYTF. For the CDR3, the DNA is TGTGCCAGCAGTGAAAATGTGGGCAGAGGATATGGCTACACCTTC.

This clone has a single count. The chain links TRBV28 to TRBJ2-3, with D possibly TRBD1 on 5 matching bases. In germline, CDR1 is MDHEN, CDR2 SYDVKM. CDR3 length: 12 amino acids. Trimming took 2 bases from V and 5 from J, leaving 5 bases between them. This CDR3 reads CASSLTGDTQYF. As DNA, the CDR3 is TGTGCCAGCAGTTTAACAGGAGATACGCAGTATTTT. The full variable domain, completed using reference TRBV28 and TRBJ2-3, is DVKVTQSSRYLVKRTGEKVFLECVQDMDHENMFWYRQDPGLGLRLIYFSYDVKMKEKGDIPEGYSVSREKKERFSLILESASTNQTSMYLCASSLTGDTQYFGPGTRLTVL.

This CDR3 is CASRQDRASLRGYTF. The DNA for the CDR3 is TGTGCCAGCAGGCAAGACAGGGCCAGCTTAAGGGGCTACACCTTC. The chain employs TRBV11-2 and TRBJ1-2; the match to TRBD1 covers 7 bases. This CDR3 is 15 amino acids long. The V and J ends lost 6 bases and 8 bases, in that order; junction bases with no gene match: 15. CDR1 is SGHAT, CDR2 FQNNGV, per germline.

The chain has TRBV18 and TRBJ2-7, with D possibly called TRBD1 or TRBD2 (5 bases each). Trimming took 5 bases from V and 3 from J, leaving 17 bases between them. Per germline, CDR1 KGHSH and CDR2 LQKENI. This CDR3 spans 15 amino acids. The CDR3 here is CASSLSGTAHYEQYF. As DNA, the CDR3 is TGTGCCAGCTCATTATCCGGGACCGCGCACTACGAGCAGTACTTC.

CDR3 in DNA: TGTGCCAGCAGCTCCGCCTTGAGCTCCTACAATGAGCAGTTCTTC. Translating gives CASSSALSSYNEQFF. This chain connects TRBV7-2 to TRBJ2-1; no firm D call. V lost 4 bases and J 0 bases, leaving 10 bases between the germline ends. CDR3 length: 15 amino acids. In germline, CDR1 is SGHTA, CDR2 FQGNSA.

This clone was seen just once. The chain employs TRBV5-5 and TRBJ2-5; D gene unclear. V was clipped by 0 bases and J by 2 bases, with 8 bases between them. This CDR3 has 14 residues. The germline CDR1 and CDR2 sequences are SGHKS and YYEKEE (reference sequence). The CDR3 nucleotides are TGTGCCAGCAGCTTGGTCAATCTACAAGAGACCCAGTACTTC. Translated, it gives CASSLVNLQETQYF.